A single sample gave rise to the 27 T cell receptor beta chains below, sequenced in a study of blood T cell repertoires in COVID-19. This table comes from immunoSEQ multiplex PCR, and its TCRdb copy is limited to in-frame clones, with some not included. This table holds around 190,000 clones, 65% to 85% found once. What was sequenced was PBMCs or T cells enriched from blood (not recorded which). The receptor set was obtained from a woman in her twenties or thirties who had been exposed to COVID-19.

V and J are TRBV7-2 and TRBJ1-1; 7 bases agree with TRBD1. Per the germline V gene, CDR1 is SGHTA and CDR2 is FQGNSA. Germline trimming cut 9 bases from V and 3 bases from J; bases unmatched to any gene: 7. The CDR3 runs 13 residues. CDR3 region: CARYRGEYTEAFF. Written as DNA, the CDR3 is TGTGCCAGGTACAGGGGCGAGTACACTGAAGCTTTCTTT.

The chain carries TRBV30 and TRBJ2-1; 8 bases agree with TRBD1. This CDR3 has 14 residues. V trimming: 5 bases; J trimming: 7 bases; junction bases outside the gene matches: 10. Germline-derived CDR1 and CDR2 are GTSNPN and SVGIG (reference sequence). CDR3 sequence reads: CAWLDRVLGNEQFF. The CDR3 nucleotides read TGTGCCTGGTTGGACAGGGTGTTAGGAAATGAGCAGTTCTTC.

The rearrangement links TRBV7-9 to TRBJ2-1, with 9 bases aligning to TRBD2. The germline V gene encodes CDR1 SEHNR and CDR2 FQNEAQ (reference sequence). V gave up 2 bases and J gave up 9 bases; unmatched junction bases: 11. The CDR3 runs to 16 residues. The CDR3 DNA sequence: TGTGCCAGCAGCTTACCTAGCGGGGCCCTTGGTAGTGAGCAGTTCTTC. Translation: CASSLPSGALGSEQFF. Using reference TRBV7-9 and TRBJ2-1 for the parts outside the CDR3, the full variable domain is DTGVSQNPRHKITKRGQNVTFRCDPISEHNRLYWYRQTLGQGPEFLTYFQNEAQLEKSRLLSDRFSAERPKGSFSTLEIQRTEQGDSAMYLCASSLPSGALGSEQFFGPGTRLTVL.

The CDR3 nucleotides read TGTGCCAGCAGCCTCCGGGATCGCTCTGGAAACACCATATATTTT. This codes for CASSLRDRSGNTIYF. The genes are TRBV6-5 and TRBJ1-3; no clear D gene. The ends were cut back, 6 bases at V and 0 bases at J, with 12 bases in the middle. Germline assignment: CDR1 MNHEY and CDR2 SVGAGI. This CDR3 is 15 amino acids long.

V gene TRBV6-1 combines with J gene TRBJ1-6; TRBD1 agrees at 7 bases. The J segment lost 12 bases and the V segment lost 3 bases, leaving 8 bases of the junction unmatched. CDR3 length equals 14 residues. The germline gives CDR1 MNHNS, CDR2 SASEGT. This CDR3 reads CASSDRRGGLPLHF. For the CDR3, the DNA is TGTGCCAGCAGTGACCGCCGAGGGGGCTTACCCCTCCACTTT.

This chain links TRBV7-2 with TRBJ2-5; D possibly corresponds to TRBD2 (5 bases). Deletions cut 3 bases from V and 3 bases from J, with 11 bases between. The CDR3 has 14 amino acids. The germline V gene has CDR1 SGHTA and CDR2 FQGNSA. The CDR3 DNA is TGTGCCAGCAGCTTCCGCTCGAGGGAAGAGACCCAGTACTTC. Residues: CASSFRSREETQYF. Variable domain in full (rest from reference TRBV7-2 and TRBJ2-5): GAGVSQSPSNKVTEKGKDVELRCDPISGHTALYWYRQSLGQGLEFLIYFQGNSAPDKSGLPSDRFSAERTGGSVSTLTIQRTQQEDSAVYLCASSFRSREETQYFGPGTRLLVL.

As regards this clone: Additional DNA sequences in this sample encode the identical CDR3. This chain uses TRBV10-1 with TRBJ2-2; 8 positions agree with TRBD1. From germline, CDR1 is WNHNN and CDR2 SYGVQD (reference sequence). CDR3 length: 14 residues. The V gene end was trimmed by 3 bases and the J gene end by 4 bases; junction bases not matched to a gene: 1. The CDR3 region has the DNA TGCGCCAGCAGTGATACAGGGGGCACCGGGGAGCTGTTTTTT. It codes for CASSDTGGTGELFF.

The rearrangement links TRBV15 to TRBJ2-1; tentative D call: TRBD2 (6 bases). The CDR3 is 16 amino acids. CDR1 is LNHNV and CDR2 is YYDKDF in the germline V gene (reference sequence). V lost 0 bases and J 7 bases, leaving 16 bases between the germline ends. CDR3: CATSRDRRLVGNEQFF. The CDR3 coding sequence is TGTGCCACCAGCAGAGATCGCCGACTAGTGGGTAATGAGCAGTTCTTC.

The J gene is TRBJ2-3, the V gene TRBV5-1; 7 nucleotides agree with TRBD1. Per germline, CDR1 SGHRS and CDR2 YFSETQ. The CDR3 contains 13 residues. With 3 bases clipped from V and 6 bases from J, the junction kept 4 bases outside the gene matches. The CDR3 sequence is CASSYTGEDTQYF. CDR3 nucleotides: TGCGCCAGCAGCTACACAGGGGAGGATACGCAGTATTTT.

Worth noting for this clone: The sample contains more than one DNA sequence encoding this CDR3. The chain recombines TRBV5-1 with TRBJ1-5; TRBD1 agrees at 7 bases. V dropped 1 base and J dropped 0; count of bases not matched to a gene: 1. The V gene's germline CDR1 is SGHRS and CDR2 YFSETQ. The CDR3 runs 15 residues. CDR3 region: CASSLTGASNQPQHF. DNA of the CDR3: TGCGCCAGCAGCTTGACAGGGGCTAGCAATCAGCCCCAGCATTTT.

The chain recombines TRBV6-5 with TRBJ1-1, with 8 nucleotides matching TRBD1. The CDR3 consists of 14 residues. The germline V gene encodes CDR1 MNHEY and CDR2 SVGAGI. V lost 5 bases, J lost 5 bases, and 7 bases stayed unmatched. CDR3 sequence: CASSPDRGRTEAFF. CDR3 bases: TGTGCCAGCAGTCCAGACAGGGGCAGAACTGAAGCTTTCTTT.

This rearrangement joins TRBV2 to TRBJ2-1; possibly TRBD2 for D (5 bases). Germline lookup yields CDR1 SNHLY and CDR2 FYNNEI. V was trimmed by 5 bases and J by 1 base, leaving 15 bases between them. CDR3 length: 16 residues. The CDR3 here is CASSITRATSYNEQFF. The CDR3 nucleotides are TGTGCCAGCAGTATTACGAGGGCAACGTCCTACAATGAGCAGTTCTTC.

The genes are TRBV4-3 and TRBJ1-2, with D uncertain. V lost 1 base and J 8 bases, leaving 17 bases between the germline ends. Looked up from germline, CDR1 is LGHNA and CDR2 is YSLEER. This CDR3 has 15 residues. The CDR3 DNA reads as TGCGCCAGCAGCCAAGCCCTAATGACTGGGTTCGGCTACACCTTC. Protein product: CASSQALMTGFGYTF.

The chain combines TRBV18 with TRBJ1-2; TRBD1 matches at 7 bases. V was pared by 5 bases and J by 5 bases, with 11 bases of the junction left unmatched. Germline V gene data show CDR1 as KGHSH and CDR2 as LQKENI. The CDR3 covers 15 residues. Written as DNA, the CDR3 is TGTGCCAGCTCATCAGAGACAGGGCAAGGGTATGGCTACACCTTC. It specifies CASSSETGQGYGYTF.

V usage is TRBV5-8 and J usage is TRBJ1-6; D remains unclear. The CDR3 totals 13 residues. Trimming left V 7 bases short and J 7 bases short, with 12 bases between. CDR1 SGHTS and CDR2 YDEGEE come from the germline V gene. The CDR3 coding sequence is TGTGCCAGCCCACCCCAGAGGAATTCACCCCTCCACTTT. Protein: CASPPQRNSPLHF.

The chain employs TRBV3-1 (or the pseudogene TRBV3-2) and TRBJ1-4; tentatively, D is TRBD1 (6 bases). The CDR3 is made up of 14 amino acids. V gave up 4 bases and J gave up 2 bases, with 8 bases separating them. Germline-derived CDR1 and CDR2 are LGHDT and YNNKEL (reference sequence). As DNA, the CDR3 is TGTGCCAGCAGCCCAGGGGCCACTAATGAAAAACTGTTTTTT. Protein: CASSPGATNEKLFF.

The chain joins TRBV18 to TRBJ2-7, with D possibly TRBD1 on 6 matching bases. Looked up from germline, CDR1 is KGHSH and CDR2 is LQKENI. CDR3 length equals 14 residues. Trimming cost V 2 bases and J 6 bases, with 14 bases left between them. CDR3 DNA sequence: TGTGCCAGCTCACCAGAACAGGGTTTCGCCGAGCAGTACTTC. It specifies CASSPEQGFAEQYF.

The V call is TRBV27, the J call TRBJ1-5; 10 bases match TRBD1. The germline CDR1 and CDR2 sequences are MNHEY and SMNVEV (reference sequence). J gave up 3 bases and V 6 bases, and 2 bases lay outside the gene matches. The CDR3 length is 14 residues. For the CDR3, the DNA is TGTGCCAGCAGCGGACAGGGGGTCAATCAGCCCCAGCATTTT. Its protein is CASSGQGVNQPQHF.

V gene TRBV3-1 (or the pseudogene TRBV3-2) combines with J gene TRBJ2-7; 8 bases map to TRBD1. This CDR3 spans 13 amino acids. Germline CDR1 LGHDT, CDR2 YNNKEL (reference sequence). The trim removed 4 bases at V and 6 bases at J, leaving 5 bases unmatched. The CDR3: CASSRSDRGEQYF. The DNA of the CDR3 is TGTGCCAGCAGCCGAAGCGACAGGGGCGAGCAGTACTTC.

The CDR3 sequence: CASSMLGGAGETQYF. The CDR3 DNA sequence: TGTGCCAGTAGTATGCTCGGGGGGGCCGGAGAGACCCAGTACTTC. The chain recombines TRBV19 with TRBJ2-5, with 8 bases aligning to TRBD2. After removal of 3 bases from V and 4 bases from J, the junction contained 7 bases not matched to a gene. CDR1 LNHDA and CDR2 SQIVND come from the germline V gene (reference sequence). CDR3 length: 15 amino acids.

This chain links TRBV7-8 with TRBJ1-2, with 8 bases lining up with TRBD1. This CDR3 is built from 16 residues. Germline lookup yields CDR1 SGHVS and CDR2 FQNEAQ. Germline trimming cut 1 base from V and 6 bases from J; bases unmatched to any gene: 10. The CDR3 nucleotides are TGTGCCAGCAGCTTAGATTTCGGGACAGGCCTCCATGGCTACACCTTC. This codes for CASSLDFGTGLHGYTF.

The chain combines TRBV9 with TRBJ2-2; TRBD2 might be the D (8 bases). V lost 4 bases and J lost 4, with 17 bases in between. From germline, CDR1 is SGDLS and CDR2 YYNGEE. The CDR3 runs to 16 residues. The CDR3 DNA sequence: TGTGCCAGCAGCCCCGGGGGGGACAGCCTCACCGGGGAGCTGTTTTTT. Residues: CASSPGGDSLTGELFF.

The chain employs TRBV5-4 and TRBJ2-2; TRBD1 might be the D (5 bases). Deletions cut 3 bases from V and 0 bases from J, with 12 bases between. CDR3 length: 16 residues. Per the germline V gene, CDR1 is SGHNT and CDR2 is YYREEE (reference sequence). Here the CDR3 reads CASSSRQITNTGELFF. In DNA form, the CDR3 reads TGTGCCAGCAGCTCCCGACAGATTACGAACACCGGGGAGCTGTTTTTT.

The rearrangement joins TRBV15 to TRBJ1-5; D not certain. There are 14 residues in the CDR3. Trimming took off 1 base at V and 0 bases at J, with 4 bases between the two ends. CDR1 and CDR2 from the germline V gene are LNHNV and YYDKDF (reference sequence). The CDR3 here is CATSRADSNQPQHF. The CDR3 DNA reads as TGTGCCACCAGCAGAGCAGATAGCAATCAGCCCCAGCATTTT.

This clone came up once. The chain recombines TRBV6-5 with TRBJ2-5; TRBD1 matches 9 bases. Germline V gene data show CDR1 as MNHEY and CDR2 as SVGAGI. The length of the CDR3 is 14 residues. V trimming: 6 bases; J trimming: 0 bases; junction bases outside the gene matches: 2. Here the CDR3 DNA reads TGTGCCAGCAGAAGGACAGGGGACCAAGAGACCCAGTACTTC. Residues: CASRRTGDQETQYF.

The chain uses TRBV10-2 and TRBJ1-2, with 9 bases that match TRBD1. The germline gives CDR1 WSHSY, CDR2 SAAADI. The J segment lost 8 bases and the V segment lost 3 bases, leaving 19 bases of the junction unmatched. The CDR3 spans 18 residues. The CDR3 here is CASSDLDRGEEVYDGYTF. CDR3 in DNA: TGCGCCAGCAGTGATTTAGACAGGGGGGAGGAAGTCTATGACGGCTACACCTTC.

The V gene is TRBV9, the J gene TRBJ2-1; 11 positions agree with TRBD1. In germline, CDR1 is SGDLS, CDR2 YYNGEE. CDR3 length: 14 residues. V lost 4 bases and J lost 8; bases outside the gene matches: 5. Written as DNA, the CDR3 is TGTGCCAGCAGCCCGTGGGACAGGGGGGATGAGCAGTTCTTC. As protein: CASSPWDRGDEQFF.